This TCR beta chain was sequenced for a study of cytomegalovirus exposure and HLA in healthy donors. Broader study findings: Later analysis identified a missense DCLRE1C variant that was linked to TCR beta V- and J-gene trimming. Presence/absence analyses took donor sequencing depth as roughly uniform. Most CMV-associated TCR beta chains were later found to appear HLA-restricted. Later on, an analysis found that several of the most significant clusters appeared to be linked to common viral pathogens, which included parvovirus B19.

CDR1 and CDR2 from the germline V gene are MDHEN and SYDVKM. The J segment lost 4 bases and the V segment lost 2 bases, leaving 9 bases of the junction unmatched. CDR3 size: 17 residues. Note on this clone: Its antigen remains unknown.

PCR amplification relied on 60 Vbeta primers (plus 13 Jbeta primers). The table came from immunoSEQ multiplex PCR; TCRdb's copy has only in-frame clones and leaves some out. This table has 95,000 to 150,000 clones, roughly 80% appearing once. The clonotype was recovered from a young man in good health and CMV-seronegative. The V gene is TRBV28, the J gene TRBJ2-2; 8 bases line up with TRBD1. Sequenced: PBMCs. The CDR3 reads CASSLHGQGTSTGELFF. CDR3 DNA: TGTGCCAGCAGTTTACATGGACAGGGAACGTCCACCGGGGAGCTGTTTTTT. The entire variable domain, with the rest obtained from reference TRBV28 and TRBJ2-2, is as follows: DVKVTQSSRYLVKRTGEKVFLECVQDMDHENMFWYRQDPGLGLRLIYFSYDVKMKEKGDIPEGYSVSREKKERFSLILESASTNQTSMYLCASSLHGQGTSTGELFFGEGSRLTVL.